This TCR beta chain was found in a study of a mutant IDH1 vaccine in newly diagnosed glioma. Study as a whole: Standard pretreatment was either radiotherapy, temozolomide, or, for most, radiochemotherapy with temozolomide.

Clones were sequenced by immunoSEQ multiplex PCR, and TCRdb holds only the in-frame ones, with some missing. The sample has 65,000 or so clones; about 85% are singletons. As for time point: week 23, last vaccination. In the vaccine, a single dose held 300 ug of the mutant IDH1 20-mer peptide, along with topical imiquimod. Details on this clone: Its cognate antigen is unknown.

This TCR derives from a man between 25 and 39 years old with glioma. This specimen was PBMCs, taken from a glioma patient whose treatment included an IDH1 peptide vaccine.

The CDR3 nucleotides read TGTGCCATCAGTGAAGGTGGGGGAGATGAAAAACTGTTTTTT. It encodes CAISEGGGDEKLFF. The rearrangement uses TRBV10-3 and TRBJ1-4, with a weak D call TRBD1 (5 bases). V was cut by 3 bases and J by 6 bases, with 11 bases left in between. Germline V gene data show CDR1 as ENHRY and CDR2 as SYGVKD. The CDR3 extends over 14 amino acids.